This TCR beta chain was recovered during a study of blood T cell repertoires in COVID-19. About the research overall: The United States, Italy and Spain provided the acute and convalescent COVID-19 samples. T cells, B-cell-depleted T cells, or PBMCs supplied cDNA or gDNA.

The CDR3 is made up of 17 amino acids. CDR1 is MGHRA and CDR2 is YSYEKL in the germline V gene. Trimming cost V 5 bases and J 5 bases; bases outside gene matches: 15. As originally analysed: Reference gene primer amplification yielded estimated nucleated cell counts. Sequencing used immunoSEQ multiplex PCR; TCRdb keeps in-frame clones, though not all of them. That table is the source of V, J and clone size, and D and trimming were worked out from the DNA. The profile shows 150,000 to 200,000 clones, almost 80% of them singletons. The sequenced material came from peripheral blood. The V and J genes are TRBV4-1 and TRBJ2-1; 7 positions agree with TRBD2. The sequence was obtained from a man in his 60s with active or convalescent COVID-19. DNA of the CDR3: TGCGCCAGCAGCTTCAGGTGGGGGATAGGGAGGGACAATGAGCAGTTCTTC. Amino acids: CASSFRWGIGRDNEQFF.